The 30 T cell receptor beta chains below were found in one sample sequenced in a study of blood T cell repertoires in COVID-19. Profiling relied on immunoSEQ multiplex PCR, and the TCRdb table lists in-frame clones only, not all of them. Of under 250,000 clones listed, 83% were seen once; the top ten hold 2.5%. Sequences were obtained from peripheral blood. These receptors all stem from a woman between 40 and 50 years old with active or convalescent COVID-19.

This clone was seen more than once but under ten times. This chain joins TRBV19 and TRBJ1-1; 8 nucleotides line up with TRBD1. CDR3 length equals 14 residues. Trimming took 2 bases from V and 8 from J; bases not matched to a gene: 7. The germline CDR1 and CDR2 sequences are LNHDA and SQIVND (reference sequence). CDR3 sequence (DNA): TGTGCCAGTAGTATATTCTCCCGGGACAGGGAAGCTTTCTTT. Translated: CASSIFSRDREAFF.

This chain uses TRBV15 with TRBJ2-1; 10 bases agree with TRBD2. The ends lost 4 bases at V and 7 bases at J; junction bases unmatched: 4. Germline-derived CDR1 and CDR2 are LNHNV and YYDKDF (reference sequence). CDR3 size: 14 residues. CDR3 DNA: TGTGCCACCAGCAAAGCGGGAGGGGGTAATGAGCAGTTCTTC. Encoded protein: CATSKAGGGNEQFF.

The V and J genes are TRBV3-1 (or the pseudogene TRBV3-2) and TRBJ1-5; 8 bases align to TRBD1. V was pared by 5 bases and J by 3 bases, with 9 bases of the junction left unmatched. This CDR3 region has 16 residues. Germline V gene data show CDR1 as LGHDT and CDR2 as YNNKEL (reference sequence). The CDR3 loop is CASSLNRGSNNQPQHF. CDR3 coding DNA: TGTGCCAGCAGCTTGAACAGGGGGAGTAACAATCAGCCCCAGCATTTT.

This clone appeared a single time. The chain carries TRBV19 and TRBJ1-5; unclear D gene. This CDR3 region has 15 residues. Trimming took off 7 bases at V and 1 base at J, with 14 bases between the two ends. The germline V gene has CDR1 LNHDA and CDR2 SQIVND (reference sequence). The CDR3 reads CASNLPFLSNQPQHF. CDR3 DNA sequence: TGTGCCAGTAATCTTCCATTTCTAAGCAATCAGCCCCAGCATTTT.

This rearrangement joins TRBV10-3 to TRBJ2-2; 14 nucleotides agree with TRBD2. The germline CDR1 and CDR2 sequences are ENHRY and SYGVKD. The J segment lost 12 bases and the V segment lost 6 bases, leaving 9 bases of the junction unmatched. The length of the CDR3 is 15 residues. The CDR3 DNA is TGTGCCATCAGACCGGGACTAGCGGGGGCCCGGCAGCTGTTTTTT. Translated: CAIRPGLAGARQLFF.

The chain recombines TRBV6-1 with TRBJ2-5; a weak D match, TRBD2 (5 bases). V dropped 3 bases and J dropped 10 bases, with 12 bases sitting between them. The V gene's germline CDR1 is MNHNS and CDR2 SASEGT. This CDR3 is 12 amino acids long. Here the CDR3 DNA reads TGTGCCAGCAGTGACAGCCCGGGGATCCAGTACTTC. Translation: CASSDSPGIQYF.

V and J are TRBV12-5 and TRBJ1-5; D unresolved. CDR1 is LGHNT, CDR2 FRNRAP, per germline. V was pared by 3 bases and J by 4 bases, with 16 bases between. This CDR3 contains 16 residues. The CDR3 reads CASGFPPESGNQPQHF. CDR3 DNA: TGTGCTAGTGGTTTCCCCCCTGAGAGCGGAAATCAGCCCCAGCATTTT.

J is TRBJ2-3 and V is TRBV2; 12 positions agree with TRBD2. V shed 10 bases and J 6 bases; nucleotides not matched to a gene: 5. Germline-derived CDR1 and CDR2 are SNHLY and FYNNEI. The CDR3 contains 13 residues. The CDR3 sequence is CAIKTSGGDTQYF. The CDR3 DNA reads TGTGCCATCAAGACTAGCGGGGGCGATACGCAGTATTTT. Based on the CDR3 plus reference TRBV2 and TRBJ2-3, the full variable domain is EPEVTQTPSHQVTQMGQEVILRCVPISNHLYFYWYRQILGQKVEFLVSFYNNEISEKSEIFDDQFSVERPDGSNFTLKIRSTKLEDSAMYFCAIKTSGGDTQYFGPGTRLTVL.

The chain carries TRBV5-4 and TRBJ1-2; 9 bases agree with TRBD1. The V segment lost 4 bases and the J segment 2 bases; nucleotides outside the gene matches: 6. CDR1 is SGHNT, CDR2 YYREEE, per germline (reference sequence). The CDR3 covers 15 residues. The CDR3 DNA follows: TGTGCCAGCAGCATCCGGGACAGGGTAAACTATGGCTACACCTTC. This codes for CASSIRDRVNYGYTF.

V and J are TRBV5-4 and TRBJ1-5; D perhaps matches TRBD1 (5 bases). The length of the CDR3 is 14 residues. Trimming pared 0 bases from V and 7 bases from J, leaving 11 bases between. The germline V gene encodes CDR1 SGHNT and CDR2 YYREEE (reference sequence). CDR3 region: CASSLGGGEQPQHF. In nucleotides, the CDR3 is TGTGCCAGCAGCTTGGGGGGGGGAGAGCAGCCCCAGCATTTT.

The genes are TRBV7-9 and TRBJ1-2; possible D gene TRBD1, 5 bases. V was trimmed by 3 bases and J by 1 base, leaving 12 bases between them. The CDR3 length is 15 residues. CDR1 SEHNR and CDR2 FQNEAQ come from the germline V gene (reference sequence). CDR3 bases: TGTGCCAGCAGCTTCCCACGGGGGAGTAACTATGGCTACACCTTC. Protein sequence: CASSFPRGSNYGYTF.

V gene TRBV12-3 or TRBV12-4 combines with J gene TRBJ1-4; D not certain. The V and J ends lost 1 base and 4 bases respectively, with 4 bases between them. The CDR3 runs to 13 residues. This CDR3 reads CASSLGSNEKLFF. CDR3 DNA: TGTGCCAGCAGTTTAGGCAGTAATGAAAAACTGTTTTTT.

CDR3: CSAFRDPNTEAFF. Written as DNA, the CDR3 is TGCAGCGCATTCCGGGATCCGAACACTGAAGCTTTCTTT. V and J are TRBV29-1 and TRBJ1-1; no definite D call. The CDR3 length is 13 residues. V lost 7 bases to trimming and J lost 1 base, with 13 bases between them. Germline CDR1 is SQVTM and CDR2 is ANQGSEA.

This chain links TRBV7-9 with TRBJ1-1; D remains ambiguous. This CDR3 region has 17 residues. The germline V gene encodes CDR1 SEHNR and CDR2 FQNEAQ (reference sequence). Trimming cost V 1 base and J 5 bases, with 20 bases left between them. DNA for the CDR3: TGTGCCAGCAGCTTAGGTGGCGGGTTGGAGTCGCGAACTGAAGCTTTCTTT. Its translation is CASSLGGGLESRTEAFF.

This rearrangement joins TRBV28 to TRBJ1-5; D gene unclear. The CDR3 is 13 residues long. Trimming shortened V by 5 bases and J by 0 bases, and 5 bases separated the two germline ends. In germline, CDR1 is MDHEN, CDR2 SYDVKM. The CDR3 nucleotides are TGTGCCAGCAGTAAACTTAGCAATCAGCCCCAGCATTTT. Protein: CASSKLSNQPQHF.

This clone occurred once. The J gene is TRBJ2-3, the V gene TRBV15; 7 bases align to TRBD2. This CDR3 is built from 12 residues. Per the germline V gene, CDR1 is LNHNV and CDR2 is YYDKDF (reference sequence). Unmatched junction bases numbered 8, after V lost 11 bases and J lost 6 bases. CDR3 protein: CAWGGRGDTQYF. CDR3 nucleotide sequence: TGTGCCTGGGGGGGAAGGGGCGATACGCAGTATTTT.

The chain joins TRBV5-6 to TRBJ1-3, with a weak D call TRBD1 (5 bases). Trimming left V 0 bases short and J 5 bases short, with 12 bases between. This CDR3 is built from 15 residues. CDR1 is SGHDT and CDR2 is YYEEEE in the germline V gene. The CDR3 is CASSLGGRSRNTIYF. In DNA form, the CDR3 reads TGTGCCAGCAGCTTGGGGGGCAGATCTAGAAACACCATATATTTT. The variable domain in full, with the rest retrieved from reference TRBV5-6 and TRBJ1-3, is DAGVTQSPTHLIKTRGQQVTLRCSPKSGHDTVSWYQQALGQGPQFIFQYYEEEERQRGNFPDRFSGHQFPNYSSELNVNALLLGDSALYLCASSLGGRSRNTIYFGEGSWLTVV.

The CDR3 DNA sequence: TGTGCCAGCAGCTTAGCCCGACAGGGAGAGACCCAGTACTTC. Translated: CASSLARQGETQYF. The V and J genes are TRBV11-3 and TRBJ2-5, with 7 bases matching TRBD1. The CDR3 runs to 14 residues. The germline gives CDR1 SGHNT, CDR2 YENEEA. Trimming at V came to 1 base and at J to 4 bases, leaving 3 bases not matched to a gene.

The chain combines TRBV3-1 (or the pseudogene TRBV3-2) with TRBJ1-2; 7 bases are a match to TRBD1. The CDR3 is made up of 14 amino acids. Trimming at V came to 3 bases and at J to 14 bases, leaving 15 bases not matched to a gene. CDR1 LGHDT and CDR2 YNNKEL come from the germline V gene (reference sequence). The CDR3 nucleotides are TGTGCCAGCAGCCAGTCCGGGACAGTAGGGATTAATACCTTC. Residues: CASSQSGTVGINTF.

The genes are TRBV5-4 and TRBJ2-7; TRBD1 aligns across 7 bases. CDR3 length: 14 residues. The germline gives CDR1 SGHNT, CDR2 YYREEE (reference sequence). V was clipped by 1 base and J by 3 bases; unmatched bases: 4. The CDR3 reads CASSLTGTDYEQYF. The CDR3 bases are TGTGCCAGCAGCTTGACCGGGACAGACTACGAGCAGTACTTC.

The V gene is TRBV7-3, the J gene TRBJ2-7, with 8 positions matching TRBD1. V shed 5 bases, J shed 5 bases, and the junction held 8 bases outside the gene matches. CDR1 is SGHTA, CDR2 FQGTGA, per germline. The CDR3 totals 14 residues. CDR3 sequence: CASSPRGQADEQYF. CDR3 nucleotide sequence: TGTGCCAGCAGCCCCCGGGGACAGGCGGACGAGCAGTACTTC.

This chain links TRBV2 with TRBJ1-1, with 9 bases identical to TRBD1. The ends lost 2 bases at V and 8 bases at J; junction bases unmatched: 6. The CDR3 sequence is 14 residues long. Per the germline V gene, CDR1 is SNHLY and CDR2 is FYNNEI. The CDR3 DNA reads as TGTGCCAGCAGTGAAAGTGGGACAGGGCTCGAAGCTTTCTTT. Amino acids: CASSESGTGLEAFF.

This chain joins TRBV24-1 and TRBJ2-5, with D possibly matching TRBD2 (5 bases). Trimming removed 10 bases from V and 5 bases from J, with 16 bases in between. Per the germline V gene, CDR1 is KGHDR and CDR2 is SFDVKD. The CDR3 extends over 13 amino acids. CDR3 bases: TGTGCCACTTCCGGACTTGTTGGGGAGACCCAGTACTTC. It yields the protein CATSGLVGETQYF.

This sequence joins TRBV12-3 or TRBV12-4 and TRBJ2-7; 10 bases map to TRBD1. The CDR3 consists of 12 residues. Trimming took 8 bases from V and 6 from J; bases not matched to a gene: 4. In DNA, the CDR3 is TGTGCCAGCGAGGGACAGGGGTTCGAGCAGTACTTC. It yields the protein CASEGQGFEQYF.

The chain recombines TRBV19 with TRBJ1-5; the D gene is possibly TRBD1 (6 bases). With 3 bases removed from V and 3 bases from J, the gap between germline ends came to 6 bases. The CDR3 extends over 13 amino acids. Germline V lookup: CDR1 LNHDA, CDR2 SQIVND (reference sequence). The CDR3 reads CASSMGANQPQHF. The CDR3 coding sequence is TGTGCCAGTAGTATGGGGGCCAATCAGCCCCAGCATTTT.

The rearrangement uses TRBV9 and TRBJ2-2; D is uncertain. The CDR3 contains 16 residues. V lost 0 bases and J lost 2, with 11 bases in between. Germline values: CDR1 SGDLS, CDR2 YYNGEE. The CDR3 sequence is CASSVDMGLNTGELFF. As DNA, the CDR3 is TGTGCCAGCAGCGTAGATATGGGCCTTAACACCGGGGAGCTGTTTTTT.

The rearrangement uses TRBV5-1 and TRBJ1-4, with 10 bases aligning to TRBD1. Germline V gene sequence: CDR1 SGHRS, CDR2 YFSETQ. CDR3 size: 15 residues. The J segment lost 8 bases and the V segment lost 3 bases, leaving 7 bases of the junction unmatched. The CDR3 region is CASSSDRGLREKLFF. The CDR3 bases are TGCGCCAGCAGCTCCGACAGGGGGCTAAGGGAAAAACTGTTTTTT.

The rearrangement uses TRBV19 and TRBJ1-5; 11 positions agree with TRBD1. Per the germline V gene, CDR1 is LNHDA and CDR2 is SQIVND (reference sequence). Trimming removed 7 bases from V and 4 bases from J; junction bases left unmatched: 9. CDR3 size: 16 residues. The CDR3 is CASKRPGQGGNQPQHF. The CDR3, as DNA: TGTGCCAGTAAGCGTCCGGGACAGGGGGGGAATCAGCCCCAGCATTTT. The full variable domain, in which reference TRBV19 and TRBJ1-5 provide the parts outside the CDR3, is DGGITQSPKYLFRKEGQNVTLSCEQNLNHDAMYWYRQDPGQGLRLIYYSQIVNDFQKGDIAEGYSVSREKKESFPLTVTSAQKNPTAFYLCASKRPGQGGNQPQHFGDGTRLSIL.

This sequence joins TRBV11-3 and TRBJ2-1; 12 nucleotides agree with TRBD2. Germline-derived CDR1 and CDR2 are SGHNT and YENEEA. The CDR3 totals 15 residues. V gave up 1 base and J gave up 6 bases; unmatched junction bases: 1. This CDR3 is CASSLASGGANEQFF. CDR3 DNA sequence: TGTGCCAGCAGCTTAGCTAGCGGGGGGGCCAATGAGCAGTTCTTC.

The CDR3 DNA is TGTGCCAGCAGTTTTCTAGCGGGGGGTTCGAACACCGGGGAGCTGTTTTTT. As protein: CASSFLAGGSNTGELFF. This rearrangement joins TRBV6-2 or TRBV6-3 to TRBJ2-2; 11 bases line up with TRBD2. This CDR3 contains 17 residues. J gave up 0 bases and V 4 bases, and 4 bases lay outside the gene matches. The V gene's germline CDR1 is MNHEY and CDR2 SVGEGT.